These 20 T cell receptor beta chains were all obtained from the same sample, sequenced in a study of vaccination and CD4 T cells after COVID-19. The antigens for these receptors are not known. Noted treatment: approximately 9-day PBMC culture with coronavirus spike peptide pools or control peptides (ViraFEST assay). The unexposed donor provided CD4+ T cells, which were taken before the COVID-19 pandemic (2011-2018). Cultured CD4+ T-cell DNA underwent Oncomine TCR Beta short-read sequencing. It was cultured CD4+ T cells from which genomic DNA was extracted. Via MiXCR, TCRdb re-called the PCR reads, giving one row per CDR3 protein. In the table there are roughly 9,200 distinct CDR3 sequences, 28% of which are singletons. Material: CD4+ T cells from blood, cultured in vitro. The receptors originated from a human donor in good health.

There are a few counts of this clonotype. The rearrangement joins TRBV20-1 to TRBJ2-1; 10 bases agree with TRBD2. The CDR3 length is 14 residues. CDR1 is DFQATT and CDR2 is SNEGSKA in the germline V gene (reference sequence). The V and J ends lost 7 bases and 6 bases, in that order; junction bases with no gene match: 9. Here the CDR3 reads CSGLAGAVVNEQFF. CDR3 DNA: TGCAGTGGTCTAGCGGGAGCGGTCGTCAATGAGCAGTTCTTC.

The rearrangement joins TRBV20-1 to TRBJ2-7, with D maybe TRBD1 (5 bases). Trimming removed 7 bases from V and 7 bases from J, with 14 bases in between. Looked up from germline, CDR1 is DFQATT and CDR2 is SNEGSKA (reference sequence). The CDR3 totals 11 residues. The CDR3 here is CSVIGAEEQYF. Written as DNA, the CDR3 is TGCAGTGTAATAGGGGCAGAAGAGCAGTACTTC.

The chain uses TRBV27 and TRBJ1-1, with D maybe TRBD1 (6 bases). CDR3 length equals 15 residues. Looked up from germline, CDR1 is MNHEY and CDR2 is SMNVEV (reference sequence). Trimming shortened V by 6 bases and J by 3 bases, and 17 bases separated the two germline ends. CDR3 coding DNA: TGTGCCAGCAGAAACAGGGCCCCGGCCGACACTGAAGCTTTCTTT. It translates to CASRNRAPADTEAFF.

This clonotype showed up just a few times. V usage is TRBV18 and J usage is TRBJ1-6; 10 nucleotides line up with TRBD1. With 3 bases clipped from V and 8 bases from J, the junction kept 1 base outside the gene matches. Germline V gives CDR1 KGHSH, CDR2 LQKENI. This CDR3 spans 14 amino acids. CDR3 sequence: CASSPGQGDSPLHF. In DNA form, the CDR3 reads TGTGCCAGCTCACCCGGACAGGGGGATTCACCCCTCCACTTT.

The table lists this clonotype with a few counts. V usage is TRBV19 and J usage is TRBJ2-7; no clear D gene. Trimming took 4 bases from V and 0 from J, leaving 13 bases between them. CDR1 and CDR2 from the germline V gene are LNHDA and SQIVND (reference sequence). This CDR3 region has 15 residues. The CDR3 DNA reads TGTGCCAGTAGTAACACGGGCCTCAGCTCCTACGAGCAGTACTTC. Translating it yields CASSNTGLSSYEQYF.

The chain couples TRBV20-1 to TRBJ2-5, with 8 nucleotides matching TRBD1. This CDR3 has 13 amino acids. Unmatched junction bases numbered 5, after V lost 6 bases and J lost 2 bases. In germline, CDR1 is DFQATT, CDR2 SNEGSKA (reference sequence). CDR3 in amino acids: CSAPGQDQETQYF. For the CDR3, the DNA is TGCAGTGCCCCGGGACAGGATCAAGAGACCCAGTACTTC.

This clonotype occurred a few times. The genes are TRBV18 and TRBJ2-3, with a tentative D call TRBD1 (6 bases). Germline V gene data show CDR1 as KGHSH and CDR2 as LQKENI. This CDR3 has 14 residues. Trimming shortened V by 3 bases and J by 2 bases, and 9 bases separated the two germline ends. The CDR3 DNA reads TGTGCCAGCTCACCCAGGGGCTCCACAGATACGCAGTATTTT. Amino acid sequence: CASSPRGSTDTQYF.

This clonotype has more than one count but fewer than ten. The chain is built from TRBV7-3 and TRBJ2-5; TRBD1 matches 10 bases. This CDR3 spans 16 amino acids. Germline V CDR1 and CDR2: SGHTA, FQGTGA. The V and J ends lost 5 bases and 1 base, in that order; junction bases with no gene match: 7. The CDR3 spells CASSTRGTGAQETQYF. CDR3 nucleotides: TGTGCCAGCAGCACGCGAGGGACAGGGGCCCAAGAGACCCAGTACTTC.

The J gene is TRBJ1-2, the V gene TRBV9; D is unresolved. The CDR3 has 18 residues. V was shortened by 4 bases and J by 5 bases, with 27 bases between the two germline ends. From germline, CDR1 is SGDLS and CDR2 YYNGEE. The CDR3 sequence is CASSSLAPGGRTTYGYTF. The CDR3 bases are TGTGCCAGCAGCTCTTTAGCGCCTGGAGGACGGACGACATATGGCTACACCTTC. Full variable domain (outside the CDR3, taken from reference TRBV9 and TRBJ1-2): DSGVTQTPKHLITATGQRVTLRCSPRSGDLSVYWYQQSLDQGLQFLIQYYNGEERAKGNILERFSAQQFPDLHSELNLSSLELGDSALYFCASSSLAPGGRTTYGYTFGSGTRLTVV.

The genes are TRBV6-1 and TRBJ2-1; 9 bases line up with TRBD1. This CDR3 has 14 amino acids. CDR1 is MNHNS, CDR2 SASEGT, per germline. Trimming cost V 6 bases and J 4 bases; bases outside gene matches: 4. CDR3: CASSLTGGYNEQFF. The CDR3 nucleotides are TGTGCCAGCAGCTTGACAGGGGGTTACAATGAGCAGTTCTTC.

CDR3 region: CSARESEWLSTPYEQYF. The CDR3 nucleotides are TGCAGTGCTAGAGAATCAGAGTGGCTATCAACCCCCTACGAGCAGTACTTC. This rearrangement joins TRBV20-1 to TRBJ2-7; D call uncertain. Trimming took 0 bases from V and 2 from J, leaving 20 bases between them. CDR3 length: 17 residues. Germline V gene lookup returns CDR1 DFQATT and CDR2 SNEGSKA (reference sequence).

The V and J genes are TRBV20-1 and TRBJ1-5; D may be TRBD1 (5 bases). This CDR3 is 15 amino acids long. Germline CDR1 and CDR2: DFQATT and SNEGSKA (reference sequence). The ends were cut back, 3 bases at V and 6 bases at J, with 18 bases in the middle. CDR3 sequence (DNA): TGCAGTGCTAGGCCAGAAAGGGGTGGAACTCAGCCCCAGCATTTT. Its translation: CSARPERGGTQPQHF.

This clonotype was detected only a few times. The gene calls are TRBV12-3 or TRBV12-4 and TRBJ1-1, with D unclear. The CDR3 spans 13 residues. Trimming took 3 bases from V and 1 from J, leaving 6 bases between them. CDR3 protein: CASSFFQNTEAFF. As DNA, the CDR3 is TGTGCCAGCAGTTTCTTCCAGAACACTGAAGCTTTCTTT.

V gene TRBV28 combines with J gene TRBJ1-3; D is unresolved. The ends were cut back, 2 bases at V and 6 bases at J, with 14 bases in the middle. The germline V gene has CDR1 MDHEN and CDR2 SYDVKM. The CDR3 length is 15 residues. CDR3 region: CASSLRPEYLNTIYF. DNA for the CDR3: TGTGCCAGCAGTTTACGACCGGAGTACCTAAACACCATATATTTT.

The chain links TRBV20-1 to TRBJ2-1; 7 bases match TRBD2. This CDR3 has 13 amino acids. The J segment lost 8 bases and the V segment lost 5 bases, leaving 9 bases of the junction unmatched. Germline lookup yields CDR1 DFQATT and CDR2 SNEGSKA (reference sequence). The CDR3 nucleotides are TGCAGTGCTGTAAACTATGGGAGGGATGAGCAGTTCTTC. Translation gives CSAVNYGRDEQFF.

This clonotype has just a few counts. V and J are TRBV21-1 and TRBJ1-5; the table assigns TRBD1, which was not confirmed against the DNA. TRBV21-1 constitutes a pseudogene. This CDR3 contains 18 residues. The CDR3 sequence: CASSLRRQPRYSNQPQHF. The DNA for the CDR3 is TGTGCCAGCAGCCTAAGGCGACAGCCTAGGTATAGCAATCAGCCCCAGCATTTT.

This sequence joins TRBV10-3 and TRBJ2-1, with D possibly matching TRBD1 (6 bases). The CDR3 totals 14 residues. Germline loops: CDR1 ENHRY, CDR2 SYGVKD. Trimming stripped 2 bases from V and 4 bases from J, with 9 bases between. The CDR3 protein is CAISEPQGYNEQFF. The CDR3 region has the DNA TGTGCCATCAGTGAGCCCCAGGGGTACAATGAGCAGTTCTTC.

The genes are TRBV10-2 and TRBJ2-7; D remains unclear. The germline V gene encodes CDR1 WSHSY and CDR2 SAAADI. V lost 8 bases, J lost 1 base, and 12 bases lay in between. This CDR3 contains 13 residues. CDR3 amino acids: CASGKGPSYEQYF. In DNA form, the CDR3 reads TGCGCCAGCGGCAAGGGTCCTTCCTACGAGCAGTACTTC.

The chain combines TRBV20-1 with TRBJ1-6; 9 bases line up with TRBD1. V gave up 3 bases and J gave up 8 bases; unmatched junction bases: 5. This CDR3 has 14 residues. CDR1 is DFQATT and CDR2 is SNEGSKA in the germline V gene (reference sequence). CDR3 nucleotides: TGCAGTGCTAGGGGGGGACAGGGTGATTCACCCCTCCACTTT. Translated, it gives CSARGGQGDSPLHF.

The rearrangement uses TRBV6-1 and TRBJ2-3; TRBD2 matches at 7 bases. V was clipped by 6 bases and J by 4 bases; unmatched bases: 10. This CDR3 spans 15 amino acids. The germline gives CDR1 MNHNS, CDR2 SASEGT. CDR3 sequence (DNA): TGTGCCAGCAGCCCGGGGAGGGTAACGGCAGATACGCAGTATTTT. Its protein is CASSPGRVTADTQYF.